This T cell receptor (beta chain) was identified in a study of blood T cell repertoires in COVID-19. Study background: Collection of acute and convalescent COVID-19 samples took place in the United States, Italy and Spain. The analysed material was cDNA or gDNA that came from T cells, B-cell-depleted T cells, or PBMCs.

Losses at the gene ends were 8 bases for V and 0 bases for J; bases not matched to a gene: 10. Germline V gives CDR1 SNHLY, CDR2 FYNNEI. This CDR3 comprises 16 residues. The authors' processing: Nucleated cell counts were estimated from reference gene primer amplification. TCRdb's copy holds only in-frame clones and misses some; the assay was immunoSEQ multiplex PCR. That table furnishes V, J and clone size, whereas the DNA furnished D and trimming. This table has 120,000 to 150,000 clones, approximately 90% appearing once. The sequence was collected from a human donor in a cohort sampled during active COVID-19. Sequenced: peripheral blood. This chain connects TRBV2 to TRBJ1-5; TRBD1 matches 7 bases. The CDR3 loop is CASHRDSPISNQPQHF. For the CDR3, the DNA is TGTGCCAGCCACCGGGACAGTCCCATTAGCAATCAGCCCCAGCATTTT.